In this sample, the clone carrying this TCR beta chain turned up a few times. Its specificity is not known. This sample is part of a study of CD8 T cells in ankylosing spondylitis. Libraries for TCR beta were made by quantitative 5'-RACE with molecular barcodes. TCRdb reanalysed the 5' RACE reads using MiXCR and keeps one entry per CDR3 protein. The repertoire has about 300,000 distinct CDR3 sequences, about 9.9% of them found once; the top ten carry more than 7%. General study findings and limits: There was reportedly significant enrichment of clones that were disease-linked in matched ankylosing spondylitis synovial fluid. Prior work had noted some motif variants in reactive arthritis blood and synovial fluid.

This CDR3 is 16 amino acids long. CDR1 MNHEY and CDR2 SVGEGT come from the germline V gene. Trimming pared 7 bases from V and 0 bases from J, leaving 18 bases between. The chain employs TRBV6-2 or TRBV6-3 and TRBJ2-5; D may be TRBD2 (5 bases). Specimen: blood, either unsorted or a sorted T cell fraction (not recorded which). The TCR sequence derives from a female donor with ankylosing spondylitis or in good health (not recorded which). This chain's CDR3 is CASKPDFPSYQETQYF. CDR3 in DNA: TGTGCCAGCAAGCCGGACTTCCCGTCATACCAAGAGACCCAGTACTTC.